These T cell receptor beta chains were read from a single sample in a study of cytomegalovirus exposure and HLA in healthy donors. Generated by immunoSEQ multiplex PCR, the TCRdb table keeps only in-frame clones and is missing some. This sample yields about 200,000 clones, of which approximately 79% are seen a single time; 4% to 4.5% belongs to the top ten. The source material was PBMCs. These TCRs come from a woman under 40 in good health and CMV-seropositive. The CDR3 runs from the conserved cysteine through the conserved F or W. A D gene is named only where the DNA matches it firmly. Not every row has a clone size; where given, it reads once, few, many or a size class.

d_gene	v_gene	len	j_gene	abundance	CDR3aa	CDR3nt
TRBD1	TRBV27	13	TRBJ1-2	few	CATRTRGQGGYTF	TGTGCCACTCGAACCAGGGGGCAAGGTGGCTACACCTTC
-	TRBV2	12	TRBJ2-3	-	CASRAGTDTQYF	TGTGCCAGCAGGGCAGGGACAGATACGCAGTATTTT
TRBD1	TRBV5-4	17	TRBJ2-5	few	CASSVLPRDSYQETQYF	TGTGCCAGCAGCGTACTTCCCCGGGACAGCTACCAAGAGACCCAGTACTTC
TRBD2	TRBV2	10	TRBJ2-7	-	CAGGGVEQYF	TGTGCCGGGGGGGGAGTCGAGCAGTACTTC
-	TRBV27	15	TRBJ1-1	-	CASSWGAGRGTEAFF	TGTGCCAGCAGTTGGGGGGCGGGGAGGGGGACTGAAGCTTTCTTT
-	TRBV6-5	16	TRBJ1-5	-	CASSYSMAGSNQPQHF	TGTGCCAGCAGTTACTCGATGGCGGGGAGCAATCAGCCCCAGCATTTT
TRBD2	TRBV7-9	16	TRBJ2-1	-	CASSVLAGEAYNEQFF	TGTGCCAGCAGCGTCTTAGCGGGAGAGGCCTACAATGAGCAGTTCTTC
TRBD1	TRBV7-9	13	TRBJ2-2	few	CASSIQGEGELFF	TGTGCCAGCAGCATACAGGGGGAAGGGGAGCTGTTTTTT
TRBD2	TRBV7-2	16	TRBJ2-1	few	CASSLVPTSAYNEQFF	TGTGCCAGCAGCTTAGTTCCGACTAGCGCGTACAATGAGCAGTTCTTC
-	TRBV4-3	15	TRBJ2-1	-	CASSQLGGHYNEQFF	TGCGCCAGCAGCCAACTGGGGGGTCATTACAATGAGCAGTTCTTC
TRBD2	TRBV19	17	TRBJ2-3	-	CASRTGASGGSSDTQYF	TGTGCCAGTAGGACGGGGGCTAGCGGGGGGTCATCAGATACGCAGTATTTT
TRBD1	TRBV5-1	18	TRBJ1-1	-	CASSLRGAGGVGNTEAFF	TGCGCCAGCAGCTTGAGGGGTGCAGGGGGCGTGGGGAACACTGAAGCTTTCTTT
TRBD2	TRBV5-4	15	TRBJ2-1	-	CASILTSGREDEQFF	TGTGCCAGCATCTTGACTAGCGGGAGGGAAGATGAGCAGTTCTTC
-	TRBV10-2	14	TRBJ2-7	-	CASTWTESSYEQYF	TGCGCCAGCACTTGGACTGAGAGCTCCTACGAGCAGTACTTC
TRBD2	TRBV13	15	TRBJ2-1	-	CASSTQPGLAGEQFF	TGTGCCAGCAGCACCCAACCGGGACTAGCGGGGGAGCAGTTCTTC
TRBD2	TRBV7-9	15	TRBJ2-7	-	CASSLGSGGAYEQYF	TGTGCCAGCAGCTTAGGTTCGGGGGGGGCCTACGAGCAGTACTTC
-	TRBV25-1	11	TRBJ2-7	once	CATRAIGEQYF	TGTGCCACTAGAGCGATAGGCGAGCAGTACTTC
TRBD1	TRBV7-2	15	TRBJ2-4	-	CASSSLRDRGNIQYF	TGTGCCAGCAGCTCCCTCCGGGACAGGGGAAACATTCAGTACTTC
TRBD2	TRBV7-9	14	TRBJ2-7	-	CASGQTSGPWEQYF	TGTGCCAGCGGCCAGACTAGCGGGCCGTGGGAGCAGTACTTC
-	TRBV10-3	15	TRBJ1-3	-	CAISEGVVSGNTIYF	TGTGCCATCAGTGAGGGTGTAGTATCTGGAAACACCATATATTTT
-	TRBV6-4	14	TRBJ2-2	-	CASSPEENTGELFF	TGTGCCAGCTCTCCGGAGGAGAACACCGGGGAGCTGTTTTTT
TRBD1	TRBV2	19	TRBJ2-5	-	CASSDRDSSRGLSLRTQYF	TGTGCCAGCAGTGATCGGGATAGTTCCAGGGGGCTTTCACTTAGGACCCAGTACTTC
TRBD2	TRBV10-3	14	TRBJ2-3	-	CALGTSGATDTQYF	TGTGCCTTGGGAACTAGCGGGGCCACAGATACGCAGTATTTT
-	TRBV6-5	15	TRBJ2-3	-	CASSYYGSAEDTQYF	TGTGCCAGCAGTTACTATGGAAGCGCGGAGGATACGCAGTATTTT
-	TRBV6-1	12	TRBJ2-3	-	CASSPSTDTQYF	TGTGCCAGCAGCCCTAGCACAGATACGCAGTATTTT
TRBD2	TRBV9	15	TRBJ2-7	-	CASSPRAGSSYEQYF	TGTGCCAGCAGCCCACGAGCGGGGTCCTCCTACGAGCAGTACTTC
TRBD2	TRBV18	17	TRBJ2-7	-	CASSPEEGGLAAYEQYF	TGTGCCAGCTCACCAGAGGAGGGGGGACTAGCGGCCTACGAGCAGTACTTC
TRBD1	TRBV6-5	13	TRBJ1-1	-	CASSRTGWTEAFF	TGTGCCAGCAGTCGGACAGGGTGGACTGAAGCTTTCTTT
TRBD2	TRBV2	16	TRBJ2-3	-	CASSQGLAGGTDTQYF	TGTGCCAGCAGCCAGGGACTAGCGGGAGGCACAGATACGCAGTATTTT
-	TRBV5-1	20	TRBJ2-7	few	CASSLADDGKGSREFYEQYF	TGCGCCAGCAGCTTGGCCGATGACGGGAAGGGAAGTAGGGAATTTTACGAGCAGTACTTC
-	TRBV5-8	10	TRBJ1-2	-	CASREHGYTF	TGCGCTTCCCGAGAACATGGCTACACCTTC
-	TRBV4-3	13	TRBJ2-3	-	CASSQGSGDTQYF	TGCGCCAGCAGCCAAGGTTCCGGGGATACGCAGTATTTT
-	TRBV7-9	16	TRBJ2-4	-	CASSSTYRVAKNIQYF	TGTGCCAGCAGCTCGACGTACAGGGTAGCCAAAAACATTCAGTACTTC